This T cell receptor (beta chain) was sequenced in a study of cytomegalovirus exposure and HLA in healthy donors. On the study more broadly: Earlier findings included more than 95 million unique TCR beta sequences obtained from about 180 million T cells.

To note about this clone: The antigen remains undetermined.

The V gene's germline CDR1 is KGHSH and CDR2 LQKENI. Deletions cut 2 bases from V and 1 base from J, with 11 bases between. This CDR3 comprises 15 residues. PCR employed 60 Vbeta and 13 Jbeta primers. Generated by immunoSEQ multiplex PCR, the TCRdb table keeps only in-frame clones and is missing some. The sample records roughly 200,000 clones, around three quarters being singletons. Regarding the study as a whole: Owing to their indistinguishability, certain V segments, notably TRBV6-2 and TRBV6-3, were excluded. In a later analysis, TCR beta V- and J-gene trimming was associated with a missense DCLRE1C variant. Later, TCR association rates were found to vary by HLA locus, highest for DRB1 and lowest for HLA-C.

This sequence joins TRBV18 and TRBJ1-1; D gene uncertain. Specimen: PBMCs. The sequence derives from a man in his thirties or forties in good health and CMV-seronegative. The CDR3 loop is CASSPAGAENTEAFF. CDR3 DNA: TGTGCCAGCTCACCAGCTGGAGCGGAGAACACTGAAGCTTTCTTT.